This TCR beta chain was retrieved from a study of cytomegalovirus exposure and HLA in healthy donors. Concerning this clone: Its antigen is currently unknown.

The study's findings and limits: In vitro, a few CMV-associated chains proved specific for CMV antigens. Some V segments could not be told apart, so they were left out, TRBV6-2 and TRBV6-3 among them. Further analysis, carried out later, found HLA-associated TCR beta chains more clonally expanded than equally common other chains.

PCR primers comprised 60 Vbeta and 13 Jbeta primers. TCRdb's copy holds only in-frame clones and misses some; the assay was immunoSEQ multiplex PCR. The sample shows roughly 190,000 clones, 85% to 90% of them seen only once. The CDR3 extends over 13 amino acids. Trimming pared 6 bases from V and 5 bases from J, leaving 13 bases between. CDR1 MNHEY and CDR2 SMNVEV come from the germline V gene (reference sequence). The specimen sequenced was PBMCs. The sequence was obtained from a woman aged 18-35 years in good health and CMV-seronegative. The chain has TRBV27 and TRBJ1-2; perhaps TRBD1 as D (6 bases). In DNA form, the CDR3 reads TGTGCCAGCAGGGGGGGGCCACGGTATGGCTACACCTTC. Translation: CASRGGPRYGYTF.